This TCR beta chain was sequenced for a study of chemoradiotherapy in HPV16-positive cancers. J gave up 6 bases and V 3 bases, and 11 bases lay outside the gene matches. CDR3 length equals 15 residues. The V gene's germline CDR1 is GTSNPN and CDR2 SVGIG (reference sequence). This clone was seen only a few times. Only in-frame clones appear in the TCRdb table, and some are missing; sequencing was by immunoSEQ multiplex PCR. In the table there are thousands of clones, more than 70% of which are singletons. The material sequenced was tumor tissue, taken from a patient who underwent chemoradiotherapy. This TCR came from a human donor with HPV-associated anogenital cancer. The rearrangement uses TRBV30 and TRBJ2-1, with 7 bases aligning to TRBD2. The CDR3 nucleotides read TGTGCCTGGAGCAACCTCGGACTAGTCTCCAATGAGCAGTTCTTC. It encodes CAWSNLGLVSNEQFF.